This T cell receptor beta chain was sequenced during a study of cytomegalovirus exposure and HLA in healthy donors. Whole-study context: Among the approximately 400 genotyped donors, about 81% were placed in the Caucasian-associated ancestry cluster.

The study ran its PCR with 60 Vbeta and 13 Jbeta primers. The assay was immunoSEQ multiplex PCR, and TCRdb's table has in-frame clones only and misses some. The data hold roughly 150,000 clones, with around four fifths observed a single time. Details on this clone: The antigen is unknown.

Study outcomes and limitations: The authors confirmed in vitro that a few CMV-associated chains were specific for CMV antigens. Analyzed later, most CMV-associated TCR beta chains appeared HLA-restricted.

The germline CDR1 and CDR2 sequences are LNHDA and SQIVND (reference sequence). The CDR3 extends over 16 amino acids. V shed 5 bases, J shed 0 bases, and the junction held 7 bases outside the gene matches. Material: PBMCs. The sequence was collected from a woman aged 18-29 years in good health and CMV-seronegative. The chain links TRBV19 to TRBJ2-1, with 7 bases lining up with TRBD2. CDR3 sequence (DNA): TGTGCCAGTAGTGGCTTGGGGGGGTACTCCTACAATGAGCAGTTCTTC. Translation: CASSGLGGYSYNEQFF. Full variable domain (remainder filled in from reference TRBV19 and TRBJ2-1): DGGITQSPKYLFRKEGQNVTLSCEQNLNHDAMYWYRQDPGQGLRLIYYSQIVNDFQKGDIAEGYSVSREKKESFPLTVTSAQKNPTAFYLCASSGLGGYSYNEQFFGPGTRLTVL.